Below are 8 T cell receptor beta chains sequenced from a single sample in a study of blood T cell repertoires in COVID-19. The repertoire was sequenced with immunoSEQ multiplex PCR; TCRdb's copy has only in-frame clones and lacks some. The table lists over 50,000 clones, roughly 88% of them singletons. Sequencing was performed on peripheral blood. These receptors originate from an elderly man with acute or convalescent COVID-19.

V and J are TRBV19 and TRBJ1-4; D call uncertain. Trimming took 5 bases from V and 8 from J, leaving 15 bases between them. Germline V lookup: CDR1 LNHDA, CDR2 SQIVND (reference sequence). The CDR3 has 14 amino acids. The CDR3 coding sequence is TGTGCCAGTAGTCCGAGGGAAACGGGGGAAAAACTGTTTTTT. Translation gives CASSPRETGEKLFF.

The rearrangement joins TRBV27 to TRBJ2-7; 9 nucleotides align to TRBD2. Germline CDR1 is MNHEY and CDR2 is SMNVEV (reference sequence). J was trimmed by 2 bases and V by 4 bases; bases with no gene match: 15. The CDR3 spans 18 residues. This chain's CDR3 is CASSSSPPLAGATYEQYF. CDR3 nucleotides: TGTGCCAGCAGTTCCTCCCCTCCCTTAGCGGGGGCTACCTACGAGCAGTACTTC.

The chain carries TRBV11-2 and TRBJ2-2; 8 bases match TRBD1. Trimming removed 5 bases from V and 5 bases from J; junction bases left unmatched: 7. The CDR3 spans 15 residues. Germline loops: CDR1 SGHAT, CDR2 FQNNGV. CDR3 residues: CASSPGTGWTGELFF. The CDR3 region has the DNA TGTGCCAGCAGCCCCGGGACAGGATGGACCGGGGAGCTGTTTTTT. The variable domain in full, completed from reference TRBV11-2 and TRBJ2-2, reads EAGVAQSPRYKIIEKRQSVAFWCNPISGHATLYWYQQILGQGPKLLIQFQNNGVVDDSQLPKDRFSAERLKGVDSTLKIQPAKLEDSAVYLCASSPGTGWTGELFFGEGSRLTVL.

This chain connects TRBV3-1 (or the pseudogene TRBV3-2) to TRBJ1-3; no clear D. Between the trimmed V and J ends, which lost 7 bases and 0 bases, there was a span of 10 bases. In germline, CDR1 is LGHDT, CDR2 YNNKEL (reference sequence). The CDR3 consists of 14 residues. CDR3 bases: TGTGCCAGCACAAACGGTATCTCTGGAAACACCATATATTTT. It encodes CASTNGISGNTIYF.

The gene calls are TRBV7-2 and TRBJ1-1; D is undetermined. Germline loops: CDR1 SGHTA, CDR2 FQGNSA. V was cut by 6 bases and J by 3 bases, with 20 bases left in between. CDR3 length equals 16 residues. The CDR3 sequence: CASSSRAAGVYTEAFF. CDR3 coding DNA: TGTGCCAGCAGTTCTCGAGCAGCCGGAGTTTACACTGAAGCTTTCTTT.

This clone was seen once. J is TRBJ2-5 and V is TRBV20-1, with 8 bases that match TRBD2. The germline V gene encodes CDR1 DFQATT and CDR2 SNEGSKA (reference sequence). The CDR3 consists of 17 residues. Trimming removed 3 bases from V and 0 bases from J; junction bases left unmatched: 12. The DNA of the CDR3 is TGCAGTGCTAGTGATCCCAGCGGGGGCCCCTACCAAGAGACCCAGTACTTC. Translating it yields CSASDPSGGPYQETQYF.

The J gene is TRBJ1-2, the V gene TRBV6-5; TRBD1 aligns across 8 bases. CDR3 length: 13 residues. In germline, CDR1 is MNHEY, CDR2 SVGAGI. V shed 4 bases and J 4 bases; nucleotides not matched to a gene: 2. The CDR3 protein is CASSSGQGYGYTF. The CDR3 DNA reads as TGTGCCAGCAGTTCCGGACAGGGCTATGGCTACACCTTC.

The rearrangement links TRBV3-1 (or the pseudogene TRBV3-2) to TRBJ1-6; no firm D call. Deletions cut 0 bases from V and 12 bases from J, with 6 bases between. The CDR3 is 12 amino acids. Germline V gene data show CDR1 as LGHDT and CDR2 as YNNKEL (reference sequence). The CDR3: CASSQDTGPLHF. As DNA, the CDR3 is TGTGCCAGCAGCCAAGATACTGGACCCCTCCACTTT.